Below, 22 T cell receptor beta chains from the same sample are listed, as sequenced in a study of beta chain features in type 1 diabetes. The investigators reverse transcribed all of the isolated RNA, so they sequenced expressed TCRB transcripts. Produced via immunoSEQ multiplex PCR; TCRdb's table is partial and in-frame only. The sample lists fewer than 500,000 clones, approximately 14% occurring once. Specimen: naive CD4+ T cells from blood. These receptor sequences come from a man aged 30 to 39 in good health.

Comment on this clone: This same CDR3 is encoded by further DNA sequences in the sample. This chain links TRBV18 with TRBJ1-5; no clear D. The CDR3 sequence is 12 residues long. The germline CDR1 and CDR2 sequences are KGHSH and LQKENI. The V and J ends lost 3 bases and 4 bases respectively, with 4 bases between them. The DNA for the CDR3 is TGTGCCAGCTCACCGGGGAATCAGCCCCAGCATTTT. As protein: CASSPGNQPQHF.

In this sample, this clone turned up a few times. J is TRBJ1-5 and V is TRBV7-6, with no clear D. Trimming removed 1 base from V and 0 bases from J, with 10 bases in between. The germline gives CDR1 SGHVS, CDR2 FNYEAQ. This CDR3 is 16 amino acids long. CDR3 DNA sequence: TGTGCCAGCAGCTTAGAAGTCGGGTATAGCAATCAGCCCCAGCATTTT. Translation gives CASSLEVGYSNQPQHF.

The J gene is TRBJ2-5, the V gene TRBV4-1, with D perhaps matching TRBD1 (5 bases). V shed 3 bases and J shed 4 bases, with 15 bases lying between them. The germline CDR1 and CDR2 sequences are MGHRA and YSYEKL. This CDR3 region has 15 residues. The chain's CDR3 is CASSHDGAGRETQYF. In nucleotides, the CDR3 is TGCGCCAGCAGCCACGATGGGGCTGGGCGAGAGACCCAGTACTTC.

This clone was recorded a few times. V usage is TRBV11-2 and J usage is TRBJ2-3; D ambiguous. The germline V gene has CDR1 SGHAT and CDR2 FQNNGV. The CDR3 loop spans 15 amino acids. V was pared by 1 base and J by 1 base, with 9 bases between. The CDR3 DNA reads as TGTGCCAGCAGCTTAGTGGGCTGGGGCACAGATACGCAGTATTTT. Translation: CASSLVGWGTDTQYF. The full variable domain, rest sourced from reference TRBV11-2 and TRBJ2-3, is EAGVAQSPRYKIIEKRQSVAFWCNPISGHATLYWYQQILGQGPKLLIQFQNNGVVDDSQLPKDRFSAERLKGVDSTLKIQPAKLEDSAVYLCASSLVGWGTDTQYFGPGTRLTVL.

This clone was detected only a few times. J is TRBJ2-5 and V is TRBV21-1. TRBV21-1 is an annotated pseudogene. The CDR3 extends over 17 amino acids. The CDR3 protein is CASSKCRAQIIQETQYF. CDR3 bases: TGTGCCAGCAGCAAATGTCGGGCCCAGATAATCCAAGAGACCCAGTACTTC.

The sample holds a few counts of this clone. The rearrangement uses TRBV30 and TRBJ2-1, with 7 nucleotides matching TRBD2. The junction had 2 bases not matched to a gene; V was cut back by 3 bases and J by 0 bases. The CDR3 is 14 residues long. CDR1 GTSNPN and CDR2 SVGIG come from the germline V gene (reference sequence). In DNA, the CDR3 is TGTGCCTGGAGGGGGGACTACTCCTACAATGAGCAGTTCTTC. Encoded protein: CAWRGDYSYNEQFF.

Ten or more counts support this clone. This chain joins TRBV21-1 and TRBJ2-4; TRBD2 is taken as the D call from the table, unchecked against the DNA. TRBV21-1 represents a pseudogene. The CDR3 spans 16 residues. The CDR3 DNA is TGTGCCAGAGCGAACCGAGGGATAGGTGCCAAAAACATTCAGTACTTC. Amino acids: CARANRGIGAKNIQYF.

The J gene is TRBJ2-5, the V gene TRBV7-9; maybe TRBD1 (6 bases). V shed 0 bases and J shed 1 base, with 9 bases lying between them. The CDR3 has 15 amino acids. Looked up from germline, CDR1 is SEHNR and CDR2 is FQNEAQ (reference sequence). CDR3 residues: CASSLAGTLQETQYF. CDR3 coding DNA: TGTGCCAGCAGCTTAGCCGGGACACTCCAAGAGACCCAGTACTTC.

This clone has only a few counts. This chain uses TRBV30 with TRBJ1-5; 11 nucleotides align to TRBD1. Trimming at V came to 3 bases and at J to 5 bases, leaving 3 bases not matched to a gene. Germline V gene lookup returns CDR1 GTSNPN and CDR2 SVGIG (reference sequence). The CDR3 length is 14 residues. The CDR3 sequence is CAWSRDRGDQPQHF. The CDR3 DNA is TGTGCCTGGAGCAGGGACAGGGGGGATCAGCCCCAGCATTTT.

This clone turned up a few times. V is TRBV7-2 and J is TRBJ2-7; D ambiguous. This CDR3 comprises 14 residues. Germline CDR1 and CDR2: SGHTA and FQGNSA. V was shortened by 5 bases and J by 4 bases, with 15 bases between the two germline ends. CDR3 nucleotide sequence: TGTGCCAGCAGCCCCCCGGGTGGTCCGTACGAGCAGTACTTC. Residues: CASSPPGGPYEQYF.

This chain links TRBV7-3 with TRBJ2-3, with 7 bases aligning to TRBD1. V was clipped by 2 bases and J by 4 bases; unmatched bases: 3. The CDR3 covers 14 residues. Germline-derived CDR1 and CDR2 are SGHTA and FQGTGA. CDR3 coding DNA: TGTGCCAGCAGCTTAGAGGGGGCGTCAGATACGCAGTATTTT. Translated: CASSLEGASDTQYF.

The rearrangement uses TRBV7-9 and TRBJ1-1; 7 bases map to TRBD1. CDR3 size: 13 residues. The germline gives CDR1 SEHNR, CDR2 FQNEAQ (reference sequence). The V gene end was trimmed by 5 bases and the J gene end by 10 bases; junction bases not matched to a gene: 10. Here the CDR3 reads CASSPNRGGPAFF. CDR3 DNA: TGTGCCAGCAGCCCCAACCGAGGGGGCCCAGCTTTCTTT.

This clone was found a few times. The chain joins TRBV29-1 to TRBJ2-3; TRBD1 is a possible D gene (6 bases). The ends were cut back, 5 bases at V and 0 bases at J, with 9 bases in the middle. This CDR3 contains 13 residues. Germline CDR1 is SQVTM and CDR2 is ANQGSEA. The CDR3 bases are TGCAGCGTTAGGCAGGGGAGCACAGATACGCAGTATTTT. Protein sequence: CSVRQGSTDTQYF.

This rearrangement joins TRBV27 to TRBJ1-1; D is unclear. Germline CDR1 and CDR2: MNHEY and SMNVEV (reference sequence). V lost 5 bases, J lost 3 bases, and 10 bases lay in between. The CDR3 has 13 amino acids. Written as DNA, the CDR3 is TGTGCCAGCAGTCCAGAACGGCACACTGAAGCTTTCTTT. Amino acids: CASSPERHTEAFF.

The chain joins TRBV7-9 to TRBJ2-1; D assignment may be TRBD1 or TRBD2 (6 bases each). V lost 3 bases to trimming and J lost 3 bases, with 18 bases between them. Germline CDR1 SEHNR, CDR2 FQNEAQ (reference sequence). This CDR3 comprises 17 residues. CDR3 sequence: CASSFLRGDVNYNEQFF. The DNA of the CDR3 is TGTGCCAGCAGCTTTTTGAGGGGGGACGTGAACTACAATGAGCAGTTCTTC.

This chain connects TRBV18 to TRBJ2-7, with unresolved D. The CDR3 is 13 residues long. Germline lookup yields CDR1 KGHSH and CDR2 LQKENI. The germline V and J ends were trimmed by 3 bases and 5 bases, with 11 bases remaining between them. CDR3 bases: TGTGCCAGCTCACCGGGCATAGGAAACGAGCAGTACGTC. Translated: CASSPGIGNEQYV.

In this sample, this clone turned up a few times. The rearrangement uses TRBV7-2 and TRBJ2-3; possibly TRBD2 for D (6 bases). Per germline, CDR1 SGHTA and CDR2 FQGNSA. The V end lost 0 bases, the J end lost 5 bases, and 9 bases lay between the germline ends. The CDR3 is 14 residues long. This CDR3 is CASSLAMGGDTQYF. CDR3 DNA sequence: TGTGCCAGCAGCTTAGCAATGGGAGGAGATACGCAGTATTTT.

In its sample, this clone was seen a few times. The V call is TRBV6-5, the J call TRBJ2-2; 7 bases align to TRBD1. Germline CDR1 reads MNHEY; CDR2 reads SVGAGI. The CDR3 is 15 amino acids. V lost 6 bases, J lost 0 bases, and 4 bases stayed unmatched. The CDR3 reads CASSSGTANTGELFF. DNA of the CDR3: TGTGCCAGCAGCTCCGGGACAGCGAACACCGGGGAGCTGTTTTTT.

This clone was seen more than once but under ten times. The chain employs TRBV30 and TRBJ1-3, with D tentatively TRBD1 (6 bases). This CDR3 comprises 14 residues. CDR1 and CDR2 (germline): GTSNPN, SVGIG (reference sequence). V dropped 0 bases and J dropped 5 bases, with 11 bases sitting between them. CDR3 residues: CAWSVPQGRNTIYF. In DNA, the CDR3 is TGTGCCTGGAGTGTACCACAGGGACGAAACACCATATATTTT.

The chain is built from TRBV5-6 and TRBJ1-2; D gene uncertain. Trimming left V 4 bases short and J 1 base short, with 11 bases between. CDR3 length: 14 amino acids. From germline, CDR1 is SGHDT and CDR2 YYEEEE. The chain's CDR3 is CASSPEIVNYGYTF. The CDR3 DNA sequence: TGTGCCAGCAGCCCCGAAATAGTTAACTATGGCTACACCTTC. The whole variable domain, remainder taken from reference TRBV5-6 and TRBJ1-2, is DAGVTQSPTHLIKTRGQQVTLRCSPKSGHDTVSWYQQALGQGPQFIFQYYEEEERQRGNFPDRFSGHQFPNYSSELNVNALLLGDSALYLCASSPEIVNYGYTFGSGTRLTVV.

V usage is TRBV5-6 and J usage is TRBJ2-5, with 10 bases lining up with TRBD2. V was clipped by 0 bases and J by 6 bases; unmatched bases: 11. The germline V gene encodes CDR1 SGHDT and CDR2 YYEEEE. The CDR3 length is 17 residues. The CDR3 loop is CASSLAGRAGGLKTQYF. The DNA of the CDR3 is TGTGCCAGCAGCTTGGCTGGAAGAGCGGGAGGGCTAAAGACCCAGTACTTC.

Concerning this clone: This sample includes further DNA sequences coding for the same CDR3. CDR3: CASSVAYNEQFF. The CDR3 nucleotides read TGTGCCAGCAGCGTAGCATACAATGAGCAGTTCTTC. V gene TRBV9 combines with J gene TRBJ2-1; D is ambiguous. The CDR3 loop spans 12 amino acids. The V end lost 0 bases, the J end lost 4 bases, and 2 bases lay between the germline ends. Germline V lookup: CDR1 SGDLS, CDR2 YYNGEE.